Sequencing of this T cell receptor beta chain was carried out in a study of tumor-infiltrating lymphocytes in oesophageal squamous cell carcinoma. TCRdb redid the calling of the PCR reads with MiXCR, one entry per CDR3 protein. The sample lists 9,900 or so distinct CDR3 sequences, 45% to 65% occurring once. This clonotype was sampled from a female donor with esophageal squamous cell carcinoma. The source material was esophageal tumor tissue.

The CDR3 DNA reads TGTGCCAGCAGGAGCCAGCGGGAGGGCCAAGACAATGAGCAGTTCTTC. Protein product: CASRSQREGQDNEQFF. The rearrangement joins TRBV7-8 to TRBJ2-1; the match to TRBD2 covers 10 bases. Germline CDR1 and CDR2: SGHVS and FQNEAQ. V was clipped by 6 bases and J by 5 bases; unmatched bases: 10. This CDR3 comprises 16 residues.